Presented here are 25 T cell receptor beta chains from one specimen sequenced in a study of neoadjuvant anti-PD-1 for oral cavity cancer. Profiled with immunoSEQ multiplex PCR; TCRdb holds only in-frame clones, not every one. Among approximately 37,000 clones listed, more than 35% were seen once. Stated time point: after neoadjuvant nivolumab, at surgical resection. The sample in question was tumor tissue, obtained after nivolumab (anti-PD-1) treatment. All receptors derive from a person between 40 and 85 years old with oral cavity squamous cell carcinoma.

The V and J genes are TRBV30 and TRBJ1-5, with D possibly matching TRBD1 (6 bases). This CDR3 comprises 13 residues. The ends were cut back, 3 bases at V and 3 bases at J, with 9 bases in the middle. In germline, CDR1 is GTSNPN, CDR2 SVGIG (reference sequence). In nucleotides, the CDR3 is TGTGCCTGGAGGGCAGGGGACAATCAGCCCCAGCATTTT. Its translation: CAWRAGDNQPQHF.

The chain combines TRBV30 with TRBJ2-7; D is ambiguous. Trimming removed 3 bases from V and 6 bases from J, with 9 bases in between. Germline V gene data show CDR1 as GTSNPN and CDR2 as SVGIG (reference sequence). The CDR3 loop spans 11 amino acids. Here the CDR3 reads CAWSHSVEQYF. The CDR3 bases are TGTGCCTGGAGCCACTCGGTCGAGCAGTACTTC.

The chain carries TRBV5-4 and TRBJ2-7; D not resolved. The CDR3 is 13 amino acids. Germline CDR1 and CDR2: SGHNT and YYREEE (reference sequence). The ends were cut back, 4 bases at V and 3 bases at J, with 11 bases in the middle. DNA of the CDR3: TGTGCCAGCAGCGAACAAACTGGCTACGAGCAGTACTTC. Residues: CASSEQTGYEQYF.

The chain carries TRBV27 and TRBJ2-6; possibly TRBD2 for D (6 bases). Germline assignment: CDR1 MNHEY and CDR2 SMNVEV (reference sequence). V was clipped by 2 bases and J by 4 bases, with 9 bases between them. This CDR3 is 15 amino acids long. The CDR3 protein is CASSLRETGANVLTF. CDR3 DNA: TGTGCCAGCAGTTTACGGGAGACGGGGGCCAACGTCCTGACTTTC.

The chain couples TRBV5-1 to TRBJ2-1, with 10 positions matching TRBD2. CDR3 length equals 15 residues. The V gene's germline CDR1 is SGHRS and CDR2 YFSETQ. V trimming: 5 bases; J trimming: 3 bases; junction bases outside the gene matches: 5. CDR3 coding DNA: TGCGCCAGCAGTTCTAGCGGGGGAAACTACAATGAGCAGTTCTTC. Translating it yields CASSSSGGNYNEQFF.

This clone was recorded many times. The chain combines TRBV28 with TRBJ1-1; 7 nucleotides line up with TRBD1. Unmatched junction bases numbered 8, after V lost 5 bases and J lost 5 bases. The CDR3 is 14 residues long. Germline-derived CDR1 and CDR2 are MDHEN and SYDVKM. This CDR3 is CASSPKTGRTEAFF. The CDR3 region has the DNA TGTGCCAGCAGTCCCAAGACAGGGCGGACTGAAGCTTTCTTT.

Only a few counts were recorded for this clone. The chain uses TRBV30 and TRBJ1-3; possibly TRBD1 for D (5 bases). Germline CDR1 GTSNPN, CDR2 SVGIG (reference sequence). The CDR3 consists of 14 residues. Trimming shortened V by 3 bases and J by 4 bases, and 13 bases separated the two germline ends. The CDR3 coding sequence is TGTGCCTGGAGGGCCTGGCAGGGAGGAAACACCATATATTTT. Translation gives CAWRAWQGGNTIYF.

This clone was seen more than once but under ten times. The chain recombines TRBV7-2 with TRBJ2-7; 7 positions agree with TRBD2. The V gene's germline CDR1 is SGHTA and CDR2 FQGNSA. With 2 bases clipped from V and 3 bases from J, the junction kept 4 bases outside the gene matches. The length of the CDR3 is 14 residues. CDR3 sequence (DNA): TGTGCCAGCAGCTTATTACTAGCGAACTACGAGCAGTACTTC. It translates to CASSLLLANYEQYF.

This chain joins TRBV10-3 and TRBJ1-1; the match to TRBD1 covers 9 bases. CDR3 size: 14 residues. Per germline, CDR1 ENHRY and CDR2 SYGVKD. V lost 10 bases and J lost 4; bases outside the gene matches: 10. The DNA for the CDR3 is TGTGCCAGCGAGGGACAGGGAGGGGGCACTGAAGCTTTCTTT. This gives the protein CASEGQGGGTEAFF.

The CDR3 DNA reads TGTGCCAGCAGCCAGTGGGACCTATTGTGGGAGCAGTACTTC. It codes for CASSQWDLLWEQYF. The chain has TRBV14 and TRBJ2-7; perhaps D is TRBD1 or TRBD2 (5 bases each). Germline values: CDR1 SGHDN, CDR2 FVKESK. V was trimmed by 3 bases and J by 7 bases, leaving 16 bases between them. The CDR3 spans 14 residues.

V and J are TRBV27 and TRBJ2-7, with a possible D match to TRBD1 (5 bases). V lost 7 bases, J lost 3 bases, and 19 bases lay in between. The V gene's germline CDR1 is MNHEY and CDR2 SMNVEV (reference sequence). This CDR3 comprises 15 residues. DNA of the CDR3: TGTGCCAGCAATCCTCAGGGATCGAAGTACTACGAGCAGTACTTC. Its protein product is CASNPQGSKYYEQYF.

This clone was counted a few times. The chain links TRBV30 to TRBJ1-4; the D is unclear. CDR3 length: 14 amino acids. V was clipped by 4 bases and J by 1 base, with 10 bases between them. CDR1 is GTSNPN and CDR2 is SVGIG in the germline V gene (reference sequence). The DNA for the CDR3 is TGTGCCTGGACCCCGGTTGGAACTAATGAAAAACTGTTTTTT. Protein product: CAWTPVGTNEKLFF.

This chain links TRBV6-5 with TRBJ1-6, with 7 bases lining up with TRBD1. Germline trimming cut 6 bases from V and 5 bases from J; bases unmatched to any gene: 7. This CDR3 contains 15 residues. From germline, CDR1 is MNHEY and CDR2 SVGAGI. CDR3 residues: CASRWGQTHNSPLHF. The CDR3 coding sequence is TGTGCCAGCAGGTGGGGACAGACCCATAATTCACCCCTCCACTTT.

The genes are TRBV6-6 and TRBJ2-7; 9 nucleotides agree with TRBD2. This CDR3 spans 16 amino acids. CDR1 and CDR2 (germline): MNHNY, SVGAGI (reference sequence). V lost 4 bases to trimming and J lost 2 bases; unmatched junction nucleotides: 9. The DNA for the CDR3 is TGTGCCAGCAGTTCCCTGGACGGCGGGAGGGCCTACGAGCAGTACTTC. Its translation is CASSSLDGGRAYEQYF.

This clone turned up a few times. This sample includes further DNA sequences coding for the same CDR3. The V gene is TRBV27, the J gene TRBJ1-5; unclear D gene. This CDR3 region has 13 residues. CDR1 and CDR2 (germline): MNHEY, SMNVEV (reference sequence). V gave up 2 bases and J gave up 1 base, with 3 bases separating them. This CDR3 reads CASSLMSNQPQHF. CDR3 bases: TGTGCCAGCAGTTTAATGAGCAATCAGCCCCAGCATTTT.

This clone has ten or more counts. The genes are TRBV18 and TRBJ1-2; D not resolved. The CDR3 extends over 15 amino acids. V lost 3 bases and J 0 bases, leaving 11 bases between the germline ends. Germline V gives CDR1 KGHSH, CDR2 LQKENI. The CDR3 coding sequence is TGTGCCAGCTCACCGGCCTTGGACCCTAACTATGGCTACACCTTC. The encoded protein is CASSPALDPNYGYTF.

The V call is TRBV5-6, the J call TRBJ2-2; maybe TRBD2 (5 bases). Between the trimmed V and J ends, which lost 8 bases and 6 bases, there was a span of 8 bases. The CDR3 consists of 11 residues. Looked up from germline, CDR1 is SGHDT and CDR2 is YYEEEE. The CDR3 sequence is CASQAAGELFF. CDR3 bases: TGTGCCAGTCAAGCGGCCGGGGAGCTGTTTTTT.

This clone was detected ten times or more. V gene TRBV4-2 combines with J gene TRBJ2-7, with D maybe TRBD2 (6 bases). Trimming shortened V by 4 bases and J by 2 bases, and 9 bases separated the two germline ends. The CDR3 covers 13 residues. CDR1 and CDR2 from the germline V gene are LGHNA and YNFKEQ. CDR3 bases: TGTGCCAGCAGCCCGGGAGAAACCTACGAGCAGTACTTC. Translated: CASSPGETYEQYF.

This clone was recorded a few times. The rearrangement links TRBV19 to TRBJ1-1; the match to TRBD1 covers 11 bases. Per germline, CDR1 LNHDA and CDR2 SQIVND (reference sequence). There are 15 residues in the CDR3. The ends lost 5 bases at V and 2 bases at J; junction bases unmatched: 4. The CDR3 region is CASSPGQGGNTEAFF. In DNA form, the CDR3 reads TGTGCCAGTAGTCCGGGACAGGGGGGAAACACTGAAGCTTTCTTT.

This chain joins TRBV11-2 and TRBJ1-2; D is unclear. The CDR3 runs to 14 residues. Trimming took off 5 bases at V and 4 bases at J, with 14 bases between the two ends. Germline V gene sequence: CDR1 SGHAT, CDR2 FQNNGV. The CDR3: CASSHPGTFYGYTF. Here the CDR3 DNA reads TGTGCCAGCAGCCACCCCGGCACTTTCTATGGCTACACCTTC.

This sequence joins TRBV4-1 and TRBJ1-2; no firm D call. The CDR3 loop spans 17 amino acids. The germline V and J ends were trimmed by 2 bases and 6 bases, with 22 bases remaining between them. Germline V gene sequence: CDR1 MGHRA, CDR2 YSYEKL. This chain's CDR3 is CASSQNYLRGVVDGYTF. As DNA, the CDR3 is TGCGCCAGCAGCCAAAATTATTTACGAGGAGTGGTTGATGGCTACACCTTC.

V and J are TRBV10-2 and TRBJ1-5, with D perhaps matching TRBD1 (5 bases). Germline loops: CDR1 WSHSY, CDR2 SAAADI. The CDR3 runs 12 residues. The V gene lost 6 bases and the J gene lost 3 bases, with 6 bases spanning the gap. CDR3 bases: TGCGCCAGCAGGGACAACAATCAGCCCCAGCATTTT. Translation gives CASRDNNQPQHF.

This clone was counted once. Here the CDR3 reads CASPASTQYF. In DNA, the CDR3 is TGTGCCAGTCCCGCCTCGACCCAGTACTTC. This chain uses TRBV6-4 with TRBJ2-5; the D is unclear. There are 10 residues in the CDR3. Trimming stripped 9 bases from V and 7 bases from J, with 9 bases between. In germline, CDR1 is MRHNA, CDR2 SNTAGT.

In regard to this clone: Other DNA sequences from this sample encode an identical CDR3 as well. The chain joins TRBV9 to TRBJ1-5; perhaps TRBD1 as D (5 bases). This CDR3 contains 14 residues. V lost 0 bases, J lost 3 bases, and 7 bases lay in between. CDR1 is SGDLS and CDR2 is YYNGEE in the germline V gene. In nucleotides, the CDR3 is TGTGCCAGCAGCGTAGACGGGGCCAATCAGCCCCAGCATTTT. Amino acid sequence: CASSVDGANQPQHF. The variable domain in full, completed from reference TRBV9 and TRBJ1-5, reads DSGVTQTPKHLITATGQRVTLRCSPRSGDLSVYWYQQSLDQGLQFLIQYYNGEERAKGNILERFSAQQFPDLHSELNLSSLELGDSALYFCASSVDGANQPQHFGDGTRLSIL.

This clone was detected many times. The chain carries TRBV28 and TRBJ2-5; D gene unclear. The CDR3 has 11 residues. Germline assignment: CDR1 MDHEN and CDR2 SYDVKM. The V end lost 5 bases, the J end lost 2 bases, and 3 bases lay between the germline ends. The CDR3, as DNA: TGTGCCAGCAGTCAACAAGAGACCCAGTACTTC. It specifies CASSQQETQYF.